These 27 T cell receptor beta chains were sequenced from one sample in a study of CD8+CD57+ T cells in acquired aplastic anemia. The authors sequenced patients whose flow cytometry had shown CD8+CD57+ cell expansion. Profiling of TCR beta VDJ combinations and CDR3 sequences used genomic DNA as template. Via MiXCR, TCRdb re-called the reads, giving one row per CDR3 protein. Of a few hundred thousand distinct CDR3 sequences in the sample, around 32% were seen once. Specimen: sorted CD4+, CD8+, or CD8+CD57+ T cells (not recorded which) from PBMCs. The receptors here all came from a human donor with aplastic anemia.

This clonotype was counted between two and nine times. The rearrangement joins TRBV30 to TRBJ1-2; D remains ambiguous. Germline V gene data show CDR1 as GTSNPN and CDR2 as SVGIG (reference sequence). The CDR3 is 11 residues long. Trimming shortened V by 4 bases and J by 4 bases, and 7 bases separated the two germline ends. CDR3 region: CAWTAGYGYTF. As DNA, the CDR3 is TGTGCCTGGACAGCTGGCTATGGCTACACCTTC.

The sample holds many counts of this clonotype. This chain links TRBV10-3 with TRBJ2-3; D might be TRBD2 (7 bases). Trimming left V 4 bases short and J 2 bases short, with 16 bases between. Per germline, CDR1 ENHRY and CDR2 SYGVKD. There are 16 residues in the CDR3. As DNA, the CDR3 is TGTGCCATCAGTGGGCCCGCGGGGGCGAACACAGATACGCAGTATTTT. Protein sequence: CAISGPAGANTDTQYF.

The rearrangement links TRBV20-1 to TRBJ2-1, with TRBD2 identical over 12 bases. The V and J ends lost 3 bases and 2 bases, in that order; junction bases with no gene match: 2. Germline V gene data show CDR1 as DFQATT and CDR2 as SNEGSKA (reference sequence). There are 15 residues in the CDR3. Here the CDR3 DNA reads TGCAGTGCTAGGGCTAGCGGGGGGGCCTACAATGAGCAGTTCTTC. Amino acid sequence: CSARASGGAYNEQFF.

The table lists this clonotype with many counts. The CDR3 region is CASSILGLGPQHF. DNA for the CDR3: TGTGCCAGTAGTATCTTAGGTTTGGGACCCCAGCATTTT. The V gene is TRBV19, the J gene TRBJ1-5; D is unclear. Germline V gives CDR1 LNHDA, CDR2 SQIVND (reference sequence). V was pared by 3 bases and J by 10 bases, with 13 bases between. The CDR3 totals 13 residues.

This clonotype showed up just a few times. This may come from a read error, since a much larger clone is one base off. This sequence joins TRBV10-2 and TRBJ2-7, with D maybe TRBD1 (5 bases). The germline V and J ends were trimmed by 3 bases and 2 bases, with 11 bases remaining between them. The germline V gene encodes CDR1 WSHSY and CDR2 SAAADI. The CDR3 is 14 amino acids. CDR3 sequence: CASSEPGPPYEQYF. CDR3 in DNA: TGCGCCAGCAGTGAACCAGGGCCCCCCTACGAGCAGTACTTC.

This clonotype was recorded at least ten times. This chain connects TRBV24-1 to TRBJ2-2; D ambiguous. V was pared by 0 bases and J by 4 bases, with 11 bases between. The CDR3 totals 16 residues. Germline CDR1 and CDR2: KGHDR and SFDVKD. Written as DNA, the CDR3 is TGTGCCACCAGTGATTTGAATCCCATTGGCACCGGGGAGCTGTTTTTT. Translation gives CATSDLNPIGTGELFF.

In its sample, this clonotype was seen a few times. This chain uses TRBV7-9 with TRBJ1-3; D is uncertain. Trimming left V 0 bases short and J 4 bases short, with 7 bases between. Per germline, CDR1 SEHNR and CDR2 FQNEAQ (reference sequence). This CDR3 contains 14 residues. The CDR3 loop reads CASSLALGGNTIYF. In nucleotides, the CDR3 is TGTGCCAGCAGCTTAGCTTTAGGCGGAAACACCATATATTTT.

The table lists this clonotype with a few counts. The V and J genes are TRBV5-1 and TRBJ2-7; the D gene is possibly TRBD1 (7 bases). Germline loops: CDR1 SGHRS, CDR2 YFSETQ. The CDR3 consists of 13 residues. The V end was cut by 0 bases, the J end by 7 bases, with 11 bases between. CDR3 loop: CASSLVADREQYF. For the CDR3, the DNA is TGCGCCAGCAGCTTGGTAGCGGACAGGGAGCAGTACTTC.

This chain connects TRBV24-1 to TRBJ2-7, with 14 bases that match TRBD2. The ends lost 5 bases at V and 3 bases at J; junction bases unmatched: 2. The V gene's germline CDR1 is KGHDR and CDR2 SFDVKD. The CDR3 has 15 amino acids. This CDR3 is CATSGTSGGNYEQYF. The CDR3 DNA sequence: TGTGCCACCAGTGGGACTAGCGGGGGGAACTACGAGCAGTACTTC.

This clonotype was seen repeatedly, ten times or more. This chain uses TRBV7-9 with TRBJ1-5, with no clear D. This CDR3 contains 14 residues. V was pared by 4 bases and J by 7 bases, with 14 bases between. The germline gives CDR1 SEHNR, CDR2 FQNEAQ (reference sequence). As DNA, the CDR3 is TGTGCCAGCAGCTCGGGCCTCACGGGGCAGCCCCAGCATTTT. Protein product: CASSSGLTGQPQHF.

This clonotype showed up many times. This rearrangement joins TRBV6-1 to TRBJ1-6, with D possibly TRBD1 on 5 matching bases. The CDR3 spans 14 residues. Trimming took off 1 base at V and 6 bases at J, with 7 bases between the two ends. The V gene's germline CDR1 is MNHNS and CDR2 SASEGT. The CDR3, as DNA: TGTGCCAGCAGTGAAGGCACAGGTAATTCACCCCTCCACTTT. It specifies CASSEGTGNSPLHF.

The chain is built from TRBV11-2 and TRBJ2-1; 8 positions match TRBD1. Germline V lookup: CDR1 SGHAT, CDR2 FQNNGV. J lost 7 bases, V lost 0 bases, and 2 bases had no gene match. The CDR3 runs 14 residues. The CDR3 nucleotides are TGTGCCAGCAGCTTAGAACGGACAGGGAATGAGCAGTTCTTC. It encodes CASSLERTGNEQFF.

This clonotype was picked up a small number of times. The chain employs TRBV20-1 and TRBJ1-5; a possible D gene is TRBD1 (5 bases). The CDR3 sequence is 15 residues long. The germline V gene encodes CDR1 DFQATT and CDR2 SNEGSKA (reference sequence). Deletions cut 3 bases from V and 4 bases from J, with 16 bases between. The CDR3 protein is CSASNPGTRNQPQHF. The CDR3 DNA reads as TGCAGTGCTAGTAATCCCGGGACTAGAAATCAGCCCCAGCATTTT.

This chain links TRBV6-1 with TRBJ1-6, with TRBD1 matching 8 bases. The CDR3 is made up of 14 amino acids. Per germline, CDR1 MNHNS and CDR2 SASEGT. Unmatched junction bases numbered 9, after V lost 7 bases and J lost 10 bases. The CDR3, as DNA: TGTGCCAGCAACCCGACAGGGGTAACCTCACCCCTCCACTTT. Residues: CASNPTGVTSPLHF.

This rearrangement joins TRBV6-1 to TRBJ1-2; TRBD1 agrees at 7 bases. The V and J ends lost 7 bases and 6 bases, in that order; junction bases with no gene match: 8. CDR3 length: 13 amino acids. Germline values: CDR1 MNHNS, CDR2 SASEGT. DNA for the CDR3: TGTGCCAGCAACCGAGACAGGGTAAATGGCTACACCTTC. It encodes CASNRDRVNGYTF.

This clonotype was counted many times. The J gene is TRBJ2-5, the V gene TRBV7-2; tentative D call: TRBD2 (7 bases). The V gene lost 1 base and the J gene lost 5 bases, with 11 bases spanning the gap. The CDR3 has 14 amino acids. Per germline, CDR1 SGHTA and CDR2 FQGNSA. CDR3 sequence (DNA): TGTGCCAGCAGCTTAGGTTCGGGGGGCGAGACCCAGTACTTC. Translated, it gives CASSLGSGGETQYF.

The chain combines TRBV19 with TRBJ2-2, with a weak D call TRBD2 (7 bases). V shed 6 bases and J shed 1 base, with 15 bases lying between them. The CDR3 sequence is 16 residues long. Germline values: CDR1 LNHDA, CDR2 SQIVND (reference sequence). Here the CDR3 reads CASRRGETGNTGELFF. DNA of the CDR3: TGTGCCAGTAGACGGGGGGAGACAGGGAACACCGGGGAGCTGTTTTTT.

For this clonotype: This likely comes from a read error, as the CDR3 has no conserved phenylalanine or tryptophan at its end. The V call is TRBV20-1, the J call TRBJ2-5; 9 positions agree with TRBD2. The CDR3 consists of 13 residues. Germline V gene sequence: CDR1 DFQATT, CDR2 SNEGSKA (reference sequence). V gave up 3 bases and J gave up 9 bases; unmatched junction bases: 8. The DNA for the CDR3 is TGCAGTGCTAGTCCCGTAGCGGGAGTGGCCCAGTACTCC. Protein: CSASPVAGVAQYS.

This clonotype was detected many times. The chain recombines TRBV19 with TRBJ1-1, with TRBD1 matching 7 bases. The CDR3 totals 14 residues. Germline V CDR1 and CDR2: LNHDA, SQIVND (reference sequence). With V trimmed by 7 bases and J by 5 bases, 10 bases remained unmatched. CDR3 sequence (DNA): TGTGCCAGTATGCAGACAGGGAGGTATACTGAAGCTTTCTTT. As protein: CASMQTGRYTEAFF. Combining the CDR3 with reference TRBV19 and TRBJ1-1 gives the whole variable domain DGGITQSPKYLFRKEGQNVTLSCEQNLNHDAMYWYRQDPGQGLRLIYYSQIVNDFQKGDIAEGYSVSREKKESFPLTVTSAQKNPTAFYLCASMQTGRYTEAFFGQGTRLTVV.

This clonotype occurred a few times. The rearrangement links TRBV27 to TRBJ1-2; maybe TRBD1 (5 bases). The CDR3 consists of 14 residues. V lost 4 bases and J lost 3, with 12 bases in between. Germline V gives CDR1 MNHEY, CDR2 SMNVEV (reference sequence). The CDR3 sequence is CASSWGVGDYGYTF. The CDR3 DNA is TGTGCCAGCAGTTGGGGGGTTGGTGACTATGGCTACACCTTC.

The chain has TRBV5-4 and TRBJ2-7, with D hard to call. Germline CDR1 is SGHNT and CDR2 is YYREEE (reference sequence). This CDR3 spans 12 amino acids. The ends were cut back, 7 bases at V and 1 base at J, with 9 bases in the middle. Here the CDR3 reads CASGIHSYEQYF. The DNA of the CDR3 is TGTGCCAGCGGCATTCATTCCTACGAGCAGTACTTC.

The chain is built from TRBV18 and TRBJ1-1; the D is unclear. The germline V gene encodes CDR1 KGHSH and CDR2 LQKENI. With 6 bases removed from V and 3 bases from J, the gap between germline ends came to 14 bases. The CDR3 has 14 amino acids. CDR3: CASSPGLRDTEAFF. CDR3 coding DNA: TGTGCCAGCTCTCCCGGCCTTAGGGACACTGAAGCTTTCTTT.

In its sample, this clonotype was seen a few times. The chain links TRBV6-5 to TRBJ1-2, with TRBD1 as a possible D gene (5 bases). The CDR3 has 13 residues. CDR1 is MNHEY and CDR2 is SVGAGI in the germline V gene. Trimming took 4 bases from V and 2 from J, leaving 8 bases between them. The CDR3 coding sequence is TGTGCCAGCAGTTTCAGGGTAAACTATGGCTACACCTTC. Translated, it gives CASSFRVNYGYTF.

CDR3 DNA sequence: TGTGCCTGTAGCAAACAGGGGGCTAGCGAGCAGTACGTC. It translates to CACSKQGASEQYV. The chain recombines TRBV19 with TRBJ2-7, with 9 positions matching TRBD1. The germline V gene encodes CDR1 LNHDA and CDR2 SQIVND (reference sequence). CDR3 size: 13 residues.

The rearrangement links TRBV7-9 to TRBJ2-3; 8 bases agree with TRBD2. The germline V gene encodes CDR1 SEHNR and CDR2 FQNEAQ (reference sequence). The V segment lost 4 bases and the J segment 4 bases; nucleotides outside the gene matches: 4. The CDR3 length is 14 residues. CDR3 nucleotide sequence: TGTGCCAGCAGCTCGGCGGGGGGCGCAGATACGCAGTATTTT. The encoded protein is CASSSAGGADTQYF.

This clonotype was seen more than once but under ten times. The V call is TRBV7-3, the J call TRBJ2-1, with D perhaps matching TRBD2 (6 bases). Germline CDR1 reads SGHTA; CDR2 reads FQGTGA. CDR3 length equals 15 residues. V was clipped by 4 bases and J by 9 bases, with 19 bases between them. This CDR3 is CASSSTGTAAGEQFF. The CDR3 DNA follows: TGTGCCAGCAGCTCAACCGGGACTGCCGCGGGTGAGCAGTTCTTC.

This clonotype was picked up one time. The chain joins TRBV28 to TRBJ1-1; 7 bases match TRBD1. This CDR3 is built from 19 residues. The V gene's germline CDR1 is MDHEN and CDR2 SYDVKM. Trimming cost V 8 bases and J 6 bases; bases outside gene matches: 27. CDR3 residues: CASQTGMGTLKLSQPEAFF. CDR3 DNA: TGTGCCAGCCAGACAGGGATGGGGACACTGAAGCTTTCTCAGCCTGAAGCTTTCTTT. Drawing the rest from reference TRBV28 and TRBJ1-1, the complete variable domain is DVKVTQSSRYLVKRTGEKVFLECVQDMDHENMFWYRQDPGLGLRLIYFSYDVKMKEKGDIPEGYSVSREKKERFSLILESASTNQTSMYLCASQTGMGTLKLSQPEAFFGQGTRLTVV.